This T cell receptor (beta chain) derives from a study of blood T cell repertoires in COVID-19. The CDR3 loop spans 13 amino acids. CDR1 SSHAT and CDR2 FNYEAQ come from the germline V gene (reference sequence). The V end was cut by 9 bases, the J end by 5 bases, with 16 bases between. A single count supports this clone. Original analysis: Nucleated cell counts were estimated from reference gene primer amplification. Measured with immunoSEQ multiplex PCR; TCRdb has only the in-frame clones, and not every one. V and J calls and clone size come straight from that table; D and trimming were deduced from the DNA. The sample lists about 120,000 clones, around nine tenths seen once, with 7.6% in the top ten.

Sequencing input: peripheral blood. The TCR originated in a man aged 45-60 years with acute or convalescent COVID-19. The chain uses TRBV7-7 and TRBJ2-5; D is perhaps TRBD1 (6 bases). As DNA, the CDR3 is TGTGCCAGTTCCCAGGGGTTTAGGGAGACCCAGTACTTC. Residues: CASSQGFRETQYF.